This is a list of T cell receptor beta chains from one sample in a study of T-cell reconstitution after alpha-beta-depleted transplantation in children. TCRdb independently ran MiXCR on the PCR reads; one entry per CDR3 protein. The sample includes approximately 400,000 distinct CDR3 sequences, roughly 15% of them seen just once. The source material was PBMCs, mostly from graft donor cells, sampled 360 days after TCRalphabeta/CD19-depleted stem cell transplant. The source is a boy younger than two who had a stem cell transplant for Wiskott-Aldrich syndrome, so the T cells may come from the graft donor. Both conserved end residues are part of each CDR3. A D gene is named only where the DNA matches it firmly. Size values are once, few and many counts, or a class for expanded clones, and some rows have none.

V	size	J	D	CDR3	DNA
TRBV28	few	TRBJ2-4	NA	CASSFLPRSLAKNIQYF	TGTGCCAGCAGTTTCCTCCCTAGGAGTCTAGCCAAAAACATTCAGTACTTC
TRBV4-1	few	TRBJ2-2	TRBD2	CASRHRDYNTGELFF	TGCGCCAGCAGGCACCGGGACTATAACACCGGGGAGCTGTTTTTT
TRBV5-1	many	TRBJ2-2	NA	CASSSSLPVLNTGELFF	TGCGCCAGCAGCTCCTCGTTGCCAGTCCTGAACACCGGGGAGCTGTTTTTT
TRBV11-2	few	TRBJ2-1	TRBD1	CASSLVLQGAGFDEQFF	TGTGCCAGCAGCTTAGTCCTTCAGGGGGCAGGATTCGATGAGCAGTTCTTC
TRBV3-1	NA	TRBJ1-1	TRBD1	CASSQGQGREAFF	TGTGCCAGCAGCCAAGGACAGGGGCGGGAAGCTTTCTTT
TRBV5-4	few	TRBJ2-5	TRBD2	CASSGTSGSYQETQYF	TGTGCCAGCAGCGGGACTAGCGGGTCGTACCAAGAGACCCAGTACTTC
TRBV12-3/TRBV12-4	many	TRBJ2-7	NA	CASSLFGGEQYF	TGTGCCAGCAGTTTATTTGGGGGCGAGCAGTACTTC
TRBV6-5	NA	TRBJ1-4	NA	CASSYLGPLGEKLFF	TGTGCCAGCAGTTACTTGGGGCCGTTGGGGGAAAAACTGTTTTTT
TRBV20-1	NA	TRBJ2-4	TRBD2	CSARVPRGFKNIQYF	TGCAGTGCTAGAGTCCCGCGGGGGTTCAAAAACATTCAGTACTTC
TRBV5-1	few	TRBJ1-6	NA	CASSFGWGGESPLHF	TGCGCCAGCAGCTTCGGATGGGGCGGTGAATCACCCCTCCACTTT
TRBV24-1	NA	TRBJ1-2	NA	CATSDSRRQNYGYTF	TGTGCCACCAGTGATTCCAGGAGGCAGAACTATGGCTACACCTTC
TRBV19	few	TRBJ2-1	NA	CASSIRRQGLRNEQFF	TGTGCCAGTAGTATTAGAAGGCAGGGCCTAAGGAATGAGCAGTTCTTC